Listed below are T cell receptor beta chains from one sample, sequenced in a study of blood T cells in healthy people across ages. Each CDR3 protein gets one entry after TCRdb re-called the 5' RACE reads with MiXCR. The profile shows roughly 1,000,000 distinct CDR3 sequences, under 30% of them singletons. A further study also used this sample, focusing on T cells of mothers and their children.

Sequences were obtained from blood. The receptors derive from a girl aged 2-10 years in good health. CDR3s include the opening cysteine and the closing phenylalanine or tryptophan. Each record gives: V gene, D gene, clone size, J gene, CDR3 DNA, CDR3 protein. The D gene is left open where the match is weak. Clone size is shown for a subset of rows, as once, few, many or a class of expanded clone.

>TRBV7-9|.|few|TRBJ2-1
TGTGCCAGCAGCTTAGAGTCTTTGGATGAGCAGTTCTTC
CASSLESLDEQFF
>TRBV12-3/TRBV12-4|.|.|TRBJ2-2
TGTGCCAGCAGCGTGGATGGGACCGGGGAGCTGTTTTTT
CASSVDGTGELFF
>TRBV20-1|.|few|TRBJ2-7
TGCAGTGCTAGAGGCGTCGGTCTCGAGCAGTACTTC
CSARGVGLEQYF
>TRBV25-1|.|many|TRBJ1-2
TGTGCCAGCAGTGAGGGAAATGGCTACACCTTC
CASSEGNGYTF
>TRBV28|.|.|TRBJ1-4
TGTGCCAGCAGTCTGGGCCTTTTCGCAACTAATGAAAAACTGTTTTTT
CASSLGLFATNEKLFF
>TRBV10-3|.|few|TRBJ2-7
TGTGCCATCAGTGAGTTCTGGGATGGGCCCGACGAGTACTTC
CAISEFWDGPDEYF
>TRBV6-6|.|few|TRBJ2-5
TGTGCCAGCAGTTACTCGGACACGTTCCAAGAGACCCAGTACTTC
CASSYSDTFQETQYF
>TRBV2|.|.|TRBJ1-1
TGTGCCAGCAGGCCACCGTCAGGGTTGAGCGCTGAAGCTTTCTTT
CASRPPSGLSAEAFF
>TRBV27|.|few|TRBJ2-1
TGTGCCAGCAGTTACAGCCAAGAGACCCAGTGCTTC
CASSYSQETQCF
>TRBV6-6|TRBD2|.|TRBJ2-2
TGTGCCAGCACCGGACTAGCGGAAAACACCGGGGAGCTGTTTTTT
CASTGLAENTGELFF
>TRBV3-1|.|.|TRBJ1-3
TGTGCCAGCAGCCAAGCTTCGACGGATGGAAACACCATATATTTT
CASSQASTDGNTIYF
>TRBV6-6|TRBD2|.|TRBJ2-1
TGTGCCAGCAGCTGGACTAGCGGGGATAACAACGGTGAGCAGTTCTTC
CASSWTSGDNNGEQFF
>TRBV5-5|.|few|TRBJ2-1
TGTGCCAGCAGCTTGGGTTGGGTAAACAATGAGCAGTTCTTC
CASSLGWVNNEQFF
>TRBV3-1|.|.|TRBJ2-7
TGTGCCAGCAGCCAAGAGGGGGGAGCCGACGAGCAGTACTTC
CASSQEGGADEQYF
>TRBV6-6|.|.|TRBJ1-5
TGTGCCAGCAGTTACGGGGATTTAGGGCAGCCCCAGCATTTT
CASSYGDLGQPQHF
>TRBV6-1|TRBD1|.|TRBJ1-6
TGTGCCAGCAGTGAGGAATCGACAGGGATCCGTTCACCCCTCCACTTT
CASSEESTGIRSPLHF
>TRBV15|.|.|TRBJ2-7
TGTGCCACCAGCAGAGGTCGGACGGACGAGCAGTACTTC
CATSRGRTDEQYF
>TRBV6-2/TRBV6-3|.|few|TRBJ2-7
TGTGCCAGCACCCCCCCCGACTGGGCGAAGGAGCAGTACTTC
CASTPPDWAKEQYF
>TRBV29-1|TRBD2|.|TRBJ2-7
TGCAGCGTAGGAGGGAGGGGTAGTGCCTACGAGCAGTACTTC
CSVGGRGSAYEQYF
>TRBV7-9|.|.|TRBJ2-5
TGTGCCAGCAGCGTGACACTGGAGACCCAGTACTTC
CASSVTLETQYF
>TRBV27|.|.|TRBJ2-3
TGTGCCAGCAGTTCGCACCAGTTGGGTAGCACAGATACGCAGTATTTT
CASSSHQLGSTDTQYF
>TRBV4-1|.|few|TRBJ2-3
TGCGCCAGCAGCCAAGCCGGAGTCGGTCTGCCGGATACGCAGTATTTT
CASSQAGVGLPDTQYF
>TRBV28|.|.|TRBJ1-4
TGTGCCAGCAGTTCACGGGACCATAATGAAAAACTGTTTTTT
CASSSRDHNEKLFF
>TRBV27|.|few|TRBJ2-5
TGTGCCAGACGGAAAGAGACCCAGTACTTC
CARRKETQYF
>TRBV28|.|few|TRBJ1-1
TGTGCCAGCAGCTTGAGATGGGGGGCGGACACTGAAGCTTTCTTT
CASSLRWGADTEAFF
>TRBV5-1|TRBD1|few|TRBJ1-2
TGCGCCAGCAGCTTCTCCGGGACAGGGGTCGAGGGAGGCTACACCTTC
CASSFSGTGVEGGYTF
>TRBV12-3/TRBV12-4|TRBD1|few|TRBJ1-4
TGTGCCAGCAGTACCGGACAGGGGGCCTCTAATGAAAAACTGTTTTTT
CASSTGQGASNEKLFF
>TRBV9|TRBD2|.|TRBJ2-1
TGTGCCAGCAGCGTCTTAGCGGGGTATGAGCAGTTCTTC
CASSVLAGYEQFF
>TRBV11-2|.|.|TRBJ2-7
TGTGCCAGCAGCTTAGACGGTGGGTTGGGGGAGCAGTACTTC
CASSLDGGLGEQYF
>TRBV19|TRBD1|few|TRBJ2-7
TGTGCCAGTAGCCGACCAGGGGGAGCGACCTACGAGCAGTACTTC
CASSRPGGATYEQYF
>TRBV5-1|.|.|TRBJ2-1
TGCGCCAGCAGCTTGGACTCGGGACATAGGGCCAATGAGCAGTTCTTC
CASSLDSGHRANEQFF
>TRBV5-6|.|few|TRBJ2-3
TGTGCCTCCCACAATTCCCATGGCCCAGATACGCAGTATTTT
CASHNSHGPDTQYF
>TRBV12-5|TRBD1|few|TRBJ1-5
TGTGCTAGTGGTTTGGTATTATATGAGACAGGGGCGAATCAGCCCCAGCATTTT
CASGLVLYETGANQPQHF
>TRBV14|TRBD2|few|TRBJ2-7
TGTGCCAGCAGCCCCCGACTAGCCCCCTACGAGCAGTACTTC
CASSPRLAPYEQYF
>TRBV18|.|few|TRBJ2-4
TGTGCCAGCTCACCACTGGGGTATCCCAAGAACATTCAGTACTTC
CASSPLGYPKNIQYF
>TRBV7-9|.|.|TRBJ2-5
TGTGCCAGCAGAACCCAGGCGGCACAAGAGACCCAGTACTTC
CASRTQAAQETQYF
>TRBV5-1|TRBD1|few|TRBJ1-4
TGCGCCAGCACCCGGACAGGCCCTAATGAAAAACTGTTTTTT
CASTRTGPNEKLFF
>TRBV29-1|.|.|TRBJ2-3
TGCAGCGTGACCAGGGATGGGTCGTATTTT
CSVTRDGSYF
>TRBV7-3|TRBD2|few|TRBJ2-5
TGTGCCAGCAGACCTAGCGGGTCAGTAGAGACCCAGTACTTC
CASRPSGSVETQYF
>TRBV12-3/TRBV12-4|.|.|TRBJ2-3
TGTGCCAGCAGTAGTCAGGGAAGCACAGATACGCAGTATTTT
CASSSQGSTDTQYF
>TRBV20-1|TRBD1|.|TRBJ2-4
TGCAGTGCTAGAGTTTTAGGAGAAGGGGGCGCGAACATTCAGTACTTC
CSARVLGEGGANIQYF
>TRBV20-1|.|few|TRBJ2-7
TGCAGTGCTAGAGATGGGGAAGCCCCCTCCTACGAGCAGTACTTC
CSARDGEAPSYEQYF
>TRBV12-3/TRBV12-4|.|.|TRBJ2-3
TGTGCCAGCAGCCTTGGGGAAATTGGCACAGATACGCAGTATTTT
CASSLGEIGTDTQYF
>TRBV6-5|TRBD2|few|TRBJ2-7
TGTGCCAGCAGTTACGATGGGGTAGGGTCTAGCGGGGGCCCGACCGTGTACGAGCAGTACTTC
CASSYDGVGSSGGPTVYEQYF
>TRBV6-6|TRBD2|.|TRBJ2-3
TGTGCCAGCAGTTTCCTTGCGGGGGGCCTCCCAGATACGCAGTATTTT
CASSFLAGGLPDTQYF
>TRBV13|.|.|TRBJ1-2
TGTGCCAGCAGCCGCGCGTCCGGGCGGGGTATTCACTACGGCTACACCTTC
CASSRASGRGIHYGYTF
>TRBV27|TRBD1|.|TRBJ1-2
TGTGCCAGCAGTCAGGGGGTTAATGGCTACACCTTC
CASSQGVNGYTF
>TRBV9|TRBD2|few|TRBJ2-7
TGTGCCAGCAGCCCGGGACTAGCGGGAGACCCTTTCCGCGAGCAGTACTTC
CASSPGLAGDPFREQYF
>TRBV9|TRBD2|few|TRBJ2-2
TGTGCCAGCAGCGTAGTCGGGGAGGGCACCGGGGAGCTGTTTTTT
CASSVVGEGTGELFF
>TRBV29-1|.|few|TRBJ1-1
TGCAGCGTTGCACGAGAGGGGGAGTACACTGAAGCTTTCTTT
CSVAREGEYTEAFF
>TRBV12-3/TRBV12-4|.|few|TRBJ1-3
TGTGCCAGCAGGTCAGGGGCAGGAAACACCATATATTTT
CASRSGAGNTIYF
>TRBV12-3/TRBV12-4|.|.|TRBJ1-4
TGTGCCAGCAGTTTAGGGCGACAGCTCAATGAAAAACTGTTTTTT
CASSLGRQLNEKLFF
>TRBV29-1|.|.|TRBJ2-5
TGCAGCGTCGGACCCGAAGAGACCCAGTACTTC
CSVGPEETQYF
>TRBV5-1|.|.|TRBJ2-5
TGCGCCAGCAGCTCTGTTCGGGCGGACGTCCAAGAGACCCAGTACTTC
CASSSVRADVQETQYF
>TRBV20-1|TRBD2|few|TRBJ2-1
TGCAGTGCTAGAAGCGTGAGGACTAGCGGGGAGAATGAGCAGTTCTTC
CSARSVRTSGENEQFF
>TRBV7-8|.|.|TRBJ1-5
TGTGCCAGCAGCCCATCGAAGGAGGGAGAGGAGCCCCAGCATTTT
CASSPSKEGEEPQHF
>TRBV12-3/TRBV12-4|TRBD1|.|TRBJ2-1
TGTGCCAGCAGACCCCGACAGGGAACCTACAATGAGCAGTTCTTC
CASRPRQGTYNEQFF
>TRBV5-1|TRBD2|.|TRBJ2-1
TGCGCCAGCAGCACCAGACTAGCGGGAGGTCTTGTTGATGAGCAGTTCTTC
CASSTRLAGGLVDEQFF
>TRBV7-9|TRBD1|few|TRBJ1-2
TGTGCCAGCAGCAAACATTCGACAGGGCAGAGCTATGGCTACACCTTC
CASSKHSTGQSYGYTF
>TRBV6-6|.|few|TRBJ2-1
TGTGCCAGCAAGGAGGACTACAATGAGCAGTTCTTC
CASKEDYNEQFF